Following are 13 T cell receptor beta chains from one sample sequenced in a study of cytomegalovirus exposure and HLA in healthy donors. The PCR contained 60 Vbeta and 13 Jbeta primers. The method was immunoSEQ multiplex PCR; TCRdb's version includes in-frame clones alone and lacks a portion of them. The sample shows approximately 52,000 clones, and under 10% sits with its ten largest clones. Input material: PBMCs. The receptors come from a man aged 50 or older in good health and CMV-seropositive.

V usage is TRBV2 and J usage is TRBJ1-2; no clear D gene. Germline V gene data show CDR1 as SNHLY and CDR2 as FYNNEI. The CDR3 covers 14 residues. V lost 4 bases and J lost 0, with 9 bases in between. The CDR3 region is CASSGQTSNYGYTF. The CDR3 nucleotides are TGTGCCAGCAGTGGACAAACCTCTAACTATGGCTACACCTTC. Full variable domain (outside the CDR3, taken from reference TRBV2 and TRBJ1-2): EPEVTQTPSHQVTQMGQEVILRCVPISNHLYFYWYRQILGQKVEFLVSFYNNEISEKSEIFDDQFSVERPDGSNFTLKIRSTKLEDSAMYFCASSGQTSNYGYTFGSGTRLTVV.

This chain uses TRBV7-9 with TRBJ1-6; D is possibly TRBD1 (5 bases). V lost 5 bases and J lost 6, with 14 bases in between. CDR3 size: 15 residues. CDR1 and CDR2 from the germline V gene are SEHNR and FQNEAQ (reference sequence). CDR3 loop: CASSPPGGTNSPLHF. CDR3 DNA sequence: TGTGCCAGCAGCCCCCCGGGGGGGACTAATTCACCCCTCCACTTT.

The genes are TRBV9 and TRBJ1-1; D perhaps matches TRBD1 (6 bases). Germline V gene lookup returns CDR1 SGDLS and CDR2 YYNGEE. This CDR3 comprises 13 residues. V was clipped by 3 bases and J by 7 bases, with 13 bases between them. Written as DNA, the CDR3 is TGTGCCAGCAGCGGCTTGACAGGCTATGAAGCTTTCTTT. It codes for CASSGLTGYEAFF.

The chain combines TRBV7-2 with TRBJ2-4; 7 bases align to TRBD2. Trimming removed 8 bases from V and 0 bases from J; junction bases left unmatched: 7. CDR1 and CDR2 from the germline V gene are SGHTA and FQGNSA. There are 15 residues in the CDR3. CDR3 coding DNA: TGTGCCAGCGGGGGGGGACCGTCAGCCAAAAACATTCAGTACTTC. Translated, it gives CASGGGPSAKNIQYF. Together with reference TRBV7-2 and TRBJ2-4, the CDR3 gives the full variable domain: GAGVSQSPSNKVTEKGKDVELRCDPISGHTALYWYRQSLGQGLEFLIYFQGNSAPDKSGLPSDRFSAERTGGSVSTLTIQRTQQEDSAVYLCASGGGPSAKNIQYFGAGTRLSVL.

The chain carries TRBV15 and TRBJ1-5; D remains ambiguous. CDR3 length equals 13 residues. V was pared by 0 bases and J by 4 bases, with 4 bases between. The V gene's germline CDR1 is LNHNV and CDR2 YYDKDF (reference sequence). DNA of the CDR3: TGTGCCACCAGCAGAGAACAGAATCAGCCCCAGCATTTT. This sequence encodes CATSREQNQPQHF.

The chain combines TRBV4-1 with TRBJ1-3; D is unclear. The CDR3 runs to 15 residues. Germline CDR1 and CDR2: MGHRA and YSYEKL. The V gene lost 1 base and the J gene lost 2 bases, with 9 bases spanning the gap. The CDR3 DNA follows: TGCGCCAGCAGCCAAGGGGAGATTACTGGAAACACCATATATTTT. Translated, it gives CASSQGEITGNTIYF.

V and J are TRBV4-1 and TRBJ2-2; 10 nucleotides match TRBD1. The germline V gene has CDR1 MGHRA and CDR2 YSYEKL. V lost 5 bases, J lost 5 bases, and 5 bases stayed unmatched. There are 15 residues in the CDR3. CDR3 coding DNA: TGCGCCAGCAGCTGGGGACAGGGGAGTACCGGGGAGCTGTTTTTT. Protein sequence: CASSWGQGSTGELFF.

In DNA form, the CDR3 reads TGCAGCGTTGCGAGAGCGGGAGTCCAAGAGACCCAGTACTTC. It translates to CSVARAGVQETQYF. The chain joins TRBV29-1 to TRBJ2-5, with TRBD2 identical over 8 bases. Germline V gene data show CDR1 as SQVTM and CDR2 as ANQGSEA. The CDR3 consists of 14 residues. Trimming at V came to 4 bases and at J to 1 base, leaving 5 bases not matched to a gene.

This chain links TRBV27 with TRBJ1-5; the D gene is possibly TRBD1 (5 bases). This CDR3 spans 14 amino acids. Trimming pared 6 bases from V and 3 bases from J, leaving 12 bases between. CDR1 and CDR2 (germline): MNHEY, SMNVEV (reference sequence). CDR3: CASSSTGANQPQHF. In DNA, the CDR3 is TGTGCCAGCAGCTCTACAGGCGCCAATCAGCCCCAGCATTTT.

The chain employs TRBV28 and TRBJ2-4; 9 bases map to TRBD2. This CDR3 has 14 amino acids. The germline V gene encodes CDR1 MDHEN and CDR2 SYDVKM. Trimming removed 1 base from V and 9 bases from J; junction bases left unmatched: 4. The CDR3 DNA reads TGTGCCAGCAGTTTATCAGGCGGGGGGGTCATTCAGTACTTC. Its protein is CASSLSGGGVIQYF.

The CDR3 sequence is CASTPRQGASANYGYTF. CDR3 DNA sequence: TGTGCCAGTACGCCGCGACAGGGTGCTTCGGCTAACTATGGCTACACCTTC. The chain links TRBV19 to TRBJ1-2, with TRBD1 identical over 7 bases. Germline CDR1 and CDR2: LNHDA and SQIVND (reference sequence). V was pared by 7 bases and J by 0 bases, with 14 bases of the junction left unmatched. The CDR3 covers 17 residues.

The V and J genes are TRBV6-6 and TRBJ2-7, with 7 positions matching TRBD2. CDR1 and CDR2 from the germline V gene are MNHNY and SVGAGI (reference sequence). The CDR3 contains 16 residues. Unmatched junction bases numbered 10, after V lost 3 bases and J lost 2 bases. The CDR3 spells CASSYYPGREAYEQYF. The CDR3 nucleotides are TGTGCCAGCAGTTATTACCCGGGGAGGGAGGCCTACGAGCAGTACTTC.

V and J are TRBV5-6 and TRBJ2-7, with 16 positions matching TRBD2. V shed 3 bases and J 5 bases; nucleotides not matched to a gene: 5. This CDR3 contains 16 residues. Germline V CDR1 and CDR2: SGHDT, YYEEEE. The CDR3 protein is CASSSGLAGGEDEQYF. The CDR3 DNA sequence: TGTGCCAGCAGCTCGGGACTAGCGGGAGGGGAAGACGAGCAGTACTTC.